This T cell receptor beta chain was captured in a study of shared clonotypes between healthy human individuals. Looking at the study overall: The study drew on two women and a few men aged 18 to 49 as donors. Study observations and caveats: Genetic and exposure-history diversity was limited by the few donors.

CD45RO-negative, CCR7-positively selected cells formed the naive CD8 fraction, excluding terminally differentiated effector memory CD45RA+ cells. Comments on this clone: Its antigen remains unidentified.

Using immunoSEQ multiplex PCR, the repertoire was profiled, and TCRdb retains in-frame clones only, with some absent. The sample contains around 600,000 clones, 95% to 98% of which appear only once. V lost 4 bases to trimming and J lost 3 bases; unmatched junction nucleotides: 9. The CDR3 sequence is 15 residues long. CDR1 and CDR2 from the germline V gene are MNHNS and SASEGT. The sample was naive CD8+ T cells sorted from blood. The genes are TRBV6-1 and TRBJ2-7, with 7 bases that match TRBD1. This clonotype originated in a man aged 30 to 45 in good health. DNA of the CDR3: TGTGCCAGCAGTGTGGGGACAGCAGGGGGCTACGAGCAGTACTTC. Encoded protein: CASSVGTAGGYEQYF.